Listed here is a single T cell receptor beta chain. The data belong to a study of blood T cell repertoires in COVID-19. Across the whole study: COVID-19 samples from acute and convalescent phases originated in the United States, Italy and Spain. PBMCs, B-cell-depleted T cells, or T cells were the source of the cDNA or gDNA that made up the material.

Germline lookup yields CDR1 MNHEY and CDR2 SMNVEV (reference sequence). The CDR3 sequence is 14 residues long. V gave up 4 bases and J gave up 2 bases, with 8 bases separating them. Participant age was about 18 to 100 years, and participants resided in 25 or so US areas. Per the original data handling: Reference gene primer amplification gave nucleated cell count estimates. Profiling relied on immunoSEQ multiplex PCR, and the TCRdb table lists in-frame clones only, not all of them. That table gives V, J and clone size, and the DNA gave D and trimming. The table lists 350,000 or so clones, 88% of them singletons.

The chain recombines TRBV27 with TRBJ2-2; the D gene is possibly TRBD1 (6 bases). Specimen: PBMCs or T cells enriched from blood (not recorded which). The receptor was derived from a woman aged 30 to 39 who had been exposed to COVID-19. The CDR3 bases are TGTGCCAGCAGTTGGGGACAAAACACCGGGGAGCTGTTTTTT. Translation: CASSWGQNTGELFF.